Detailed here is one T cell receptor (beta chain). The antigen is not known. Reverse transcription of extracted RNA yielded cDNA, which provided the sequencing template. TCRdb's table, derived via immunoSEQ multiplex PCR, lists solely in-frame clones and lacks some. The sample yields about 200,000 clones, more than 55% seen once. Germline V CDR1 and CDR2: SQVTM, ANQGSEA. V trimming: 4 bases; J trimming: 0 bases; junction bases outside the gene matches: 5. The CDR3 totals 14 residues. The entry originates in a study of CD8+ T cells in alopecia areata. Study-wide findings and caveats: Scalp and blood samples kept many expanded lesional clones throughout tofacitinib.

Treatment defined: oral pan-JAK inhibitor, 5-10 mg twice daily. Lesional scalp punch biopsies and peripheral blood came from alopecia areata patients. Using a FACSAria, the CD4+ and CD8+ T cells were sorted from the PBMCs. The input for sequencing was CD4+ T cells sorted from blood, taken between weeks 49 and 50, from a patient treated with tofacitinib. This receptor was taken from a human donor with alopecia areata. The chain combines TRBV29-1 with TRBJ1-1, with 7 bases that match TRBD1. DNA for the CDR3: TGCAGCGTTGTACGGGGACAGTTGAACACTGAAGCTTTCTTT. Translated, it gives CSVVRGQLNTEAFF.